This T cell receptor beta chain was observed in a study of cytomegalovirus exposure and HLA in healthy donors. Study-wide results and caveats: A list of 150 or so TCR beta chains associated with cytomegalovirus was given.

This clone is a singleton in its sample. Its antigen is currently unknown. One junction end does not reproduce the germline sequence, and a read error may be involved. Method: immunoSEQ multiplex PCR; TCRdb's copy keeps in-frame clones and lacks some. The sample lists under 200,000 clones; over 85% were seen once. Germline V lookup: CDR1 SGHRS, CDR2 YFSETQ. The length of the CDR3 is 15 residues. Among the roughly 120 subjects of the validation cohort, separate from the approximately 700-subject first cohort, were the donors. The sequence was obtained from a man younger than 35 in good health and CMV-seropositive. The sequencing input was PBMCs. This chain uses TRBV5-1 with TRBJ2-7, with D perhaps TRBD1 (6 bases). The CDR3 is CTSSLEPGAQAEQYF. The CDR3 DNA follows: TGCACCAGCAGCTTGGAGCCAGGGGCACAAGCCGAGCAGTACTTC. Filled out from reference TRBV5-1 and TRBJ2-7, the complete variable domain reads KAGVTQTPRYLIKTRGQQVTLSCSPISGHRSVSWYQQTPGQGLQFLFEYFSETQRNKGNFPGRFSGRQFSNSRSEMNVSTLELGDSALYLCTSSLEPGAQAEQYFGPGTRLTVT.